A single sample is the source of the 28 T cell receptor beta chains below, sequenced in a study of cytomegalovirus exposure and HLA in healthy donors. 13 Jbeta primers and 60 Vbeta primers were used for the PCR. Here immunoSEQ multiplex PCR was the method, and the copy in TCRdb shows in-frame clones only, minus some. The sample lists about 130,000 clones, 79% occurring once. Sequencing was performed on PBMCs. The receptors come from a young man in good health and CMV-seronegative.

The J gene is TRBJ1-4, the V gene TRBV30; D is uncertain. Between the trimmed V and J ends, which lost 0 bases and 8 bases, there was a span of 10 bases. Germline CDR1 GTSNPN, CDR2 SVGIG (reference sequence). The CDR3 runs 13 residues. CDR3 nucleotides: TGTGCCTGGAGTGTAAATATGGGCGAAAAACTGTTTTTT. This codes for CAWSVNMGEKLFF.

This clone turned up a few times. J is TRBJ1-1 and V is TRBV30; 9 bases match TRBD1. V was pared by 3 bases and J by 3 bases, with 8 bases of the junction left unmatched. From germline, CDR1 is GTSNPN and CDR2 SVGIG (reference sequence). This CDR3 is built from 15 residues. The CDR3 spells CAWRRDRAAYTEAFF. CDR3 nucleotides: TGTGCCTGGAGGAGGGACAGGGCAGCGTACACTGAAGCTTTCTTT.

The V call is TRBV19, the J call TRBJ2-6, with D maybe TRBD1 (5 bases). V was trimmed by 0 bases and J by 2 bases, leaving 8 bases between them. Looked up from germline, CDR1 is LNHDA and CDR2 is SQIVND (reference sequence). The CDR3 extends over 16 amino acids. CDR3 protein: CASSIDLRAGANVLTF. CDR3 nucleotide sequence: TGTGCCAGTAGTATAGATCTCAGGGCTGGGGCCAACGTCCTGACTTTC.

The gene calls are TRBV7-3 and TRBJ2-2; 10 nucleotides match TRBD1. This CDR3 has 17 amino acids. The V gene end was trimmed by 3 bases and the J gene end by 1 base; junction bases not matched to a gene: 5. CDR1 and CDR2 (germline): SGHTA, FQGTGA. CDR3 bases: TGTGCCAGCAGCTTGTCGAGGGACAGGGGGAACACCGGGGAGCTGTTTTTT. This sequence encodes CASSLSRDRGNTGELFF.

This clone was found a few times. The chain combines TRBV29-1 with TRBJ2-7; possible D gene TRBD1, 6 bases. Germline loops: CDR1 SQVTM, CDR2 ANQGSEA. This CDR3 region has 15 residues. The V end was cut by 0 bases, the J end by 6 bases, with 18 bases between. The CDR3 DNA follows: TGCAGCGTTGAAGATTGGGGGCGCGGTTTGTCCGAGCAGTACTTC. The encoded protein is CSVEDWGRGLSEQYF.

As DNA, the CDR3 is TGTGCCTTAAATCTGGGGGGAGTCCCCACAGATACGCAGTATTTT. Translation: CALNLGGVPTDTQYF. V is TRBV30 and J is TRBJ2-3, with D possibly being TRBD2 (6 bases). The V gene's germline CDR1 is GTSNPN and CDR2 SVGIG (reference sequence). This CDR3 has 15 amino acids. V shed 7 bases and J shed 2 bases, with 19 bases lying between them.

V usage is TRBV9 and J usage is TRBJ2-3; possible D gene TRBD2, 5 bases. From germline, CDR1 is SGDLS and CDR2 YYNGEE. Trimming cost V 3 bases and J 5 bases, with 13 bases left between them. The CDR3 contains 14 residues. The DNA of the CDR3 is TGTGCCAGCAGCGCGAGCGGAGAGGTAGATACGCAGTATTTT. This encodes CASSASGEVDTQYF.

This clone came up once. The chain combines TRBV14 with TRBJ1-1; TRBD1 is a possible D gene (5 bases). The CDR3 extends over 14 amino acids. Germline CDR1 reads SGHDN; CDR2 reads FVKESK. V was cut by 1 base and J by 3 bases, with 9 bases left in between. The CDR3 protein is CASSQVARDTEAFF. The CDR3 nucleotides read TGTGCCAGCAGCCAAGTTGCCAGGGACACTGAAGCTTTCTTT.

V and J are TRBV11-2 and TRBJ1-5; 7 positions agree with TRBD1. Germline V gene data show CDR1 as SGHAT and CDR2 as FQNNGV. The CDR3 sequence is 14 residues long. The V and J ends lost 5 bases and 3 bases, in that order; junction bases with no gene match: 4. CDR3 sequence (DNA): TGTGCCAGCAGCCCCGACAGGGTCAATCAGCCCCAGCATTTT. As protein: CASSPDRVNQPQHF. The full variable domain, completed using reference TRBV11-2 and TRBJ1-5, is EAGVAQSPRYKIIEKRQSVAFWCNPISGHATLYWYQQILGQGPKLLIQFQNNGVVDDSQLPKDRFSAERLKGVDSTLKIQPAKLEDSAVYLCASSPDRVNQPQHFGDGTRLSIL.

This chain uses TRBV12-5 with TRBJ1-5; 9 positions match TRBD1. The V gene's germline CDR1 is LGHNT and CDR2 FRNRAP. This CDR3 has 17 residues. The V segment lost 6 bases and the J segment 7 bases; nucleotides outside the gene matches: 16. DNA of the CDR3: TGTGCTAGTGGGGAGGTCCCGGGACAGGGTGGGGACCAGCCCCAGCATTTT. Its protein is CASGEVPGQGGDQPQHF.

This clone has only a few counts. V usage is TRBV12-5 and J usage is TRBJ1-1; a possible D gene is TRBD1 (6 bases). The CDR3 has 13 amino acids. Trimming cost V 6 bases and J 1 base, with 9 bases left between them. The germline V gene has CDR1 LGHNT and CDR2 FRNRAP. CDR3 sequence: CASGNRENTEAFF. The CDR3, as DNA: TGTGCTAGTGGCAACAGGGAGAACACTGAAGCTTTCTTT.

The chain recombines TRBV30 with TRBJ1-1, with 11 bases matching TRBD1. The junction had 25 bases not matched to a gene; V was cut back by 1 base and J by 6 bases. Germline assignment: CDR1 GTSNPN and CDR2 SVGIG (reference sequence). This CDR3 has 21 amino acids. The CDR3 DNA follows: TGTGCCTGGAGTGCCACCGGGGGCGTGGGGACAGGGGGGCGAAGGTTCCCTGAAGCTTTCTTT. Translation gives CAWSATGGVGTGGRRFPEAFF.

The chain links TRBV19 to TRBJ2-5; 8 nucleotides agree with TRBD2. Germline CDR1 reads LNHDA; CDR2 reads SQIVND (reference sequence). The CDR3 is 15 amino acids. The trim removed 7 bases at V and 2 bases at J, leaving 9 bases unmatched. The CDR3 region has the DNA TGTGCCAGTACCCCCCGGACTAGCCGGCAAGAGACCCAGTACTTC. It encodes CASTPRTSRQETQYF.

This chain links TRBV9 with TRBJ1-2; no clear D gene. Deletions cut 3 bases from V and 8 bases from J, with 14 bases between. CDR1 is SGDLS, CDR2 YYNGEE, per germline. This CDR3 spans 13 amino acids. DNA for the CDR3: TGTGCCAGCAGCGCCTTAAATTCGAGAGGCTACACCTTC. Translated: CASSALNSRGYTF.

The chain couples TRBV5-5 to TRBJ1-1; D perhaps matches TRBD1 (5 bases). The V end lost 6 bases, the J end lost 6 bases, and 15 bases lay between the germline ends. There are 13 residues in the CDR3. Germline values: CDR1 SGHKS, CDR2 YYEKEE (reference sequence). The CDR3 loop is CASTLGGDAEAFF. The CDR3 nucleotides are TGTGCCAGCACCCTGGGCGGGGACGCTGAAGCTTTCTTT.

This clone was observed a single time. Other DNA sequences of this sample code for an identical CDR3. The chain combines TRBV18 with TRBJ2-3, with 7 bases matching TRBD2. CDR1 and CDR2 (germline): KGHSH, LQKENI. Germline trimming cut 4 bases from V and 3 bases from J; bases unmatched to any gene: 1. CDR3 length equals 13 residues. CDR3 sequence: CASSRTSTDTQYF. The CDR3 bases are TGTGCCAGCTCACGGACTAGTACAGATACGCAGTATTTT.

V usage is TRBV19 and J usage is TRBJ2-1; TRBD2 aligns across 8 bases. V lost 6 bases and J lost 9; bases outside the gene matches: 7. Germline V gene sequence: CDR1 LNHDA, CDR2 SQIVND (reference sequence). The CDR3 sequence is 13 residues long. Here the CDR3 reads CASRLVAGREQFF. The DNA for the CDR3 is TGTGCCAGTAGATTGGTAGCGGGACGTGAGCAGTTCTTC.

The V and J genes are TRBV7-2 and TRBJ2-1, with 7 bases identical to TRBD2. Looked up from germline, CDR1 is SGHTA and CDR2 is FQGNSA. The ends lost 0 bases at V and 6 bases at J; junction bases unmatched: 17. The CDR3 extends over 19 amino acids. The CDR3 loop is CASSLAYLGEGPGGNEQFF. The DNA for the CDR3 is TGTGCCAGCAGCTTAGCCTATTTGGGGGAGGGCCCGGGTGGCAATGAGCAGTTCTTC.

This rearrangement joins TRBV20-1 to TRBJ2-5; maybe TRBD1 (6 bases). CDR1 DFQATT and CDR2 SNEGSKA come from the germline V gene (reference sequence). This CDR3 comprises 11 residues. Trimming shortened V by 6 bases and J by 5 bases, and 10 bases separated the two germline ends. In nucleotides, the CDR3 is TGCAGTGCAGGACAGTTTGAGACCCAGTACTTC. Translation: CSAGQFETQYF.

J is TRBJ2-7 and V is TRBV28; a possible D gene is TRBD2 (6 bases). The CDR3 spans 14 residues. The germline V gene encodes CDR1 MDHEN and CDR2 SYDVKM. V was trimmed by 2 bases and J by 3 bases, leaving 11 bases between them. CDR3 region: CASSLPGRSYEQYF. Here the CDR3 DNA reads TGTGCCAGCAGTTTACCAGGGAGGAGCTACGAGCAGTACTTC.

The V and J genes are TRBV9 and TRBJ2-7; D is possibly TRBD2 (5 bases). In germline, CDR1 is SGDLS, CDR2 YYNGEE. This CDR3 has 13 residues. The V end was cut by 3 bases, the J end by 5 bases, with 12 bases between. The CDR3: CASSGGSANEQYF. The CDR3 DNA follows: TGTGCCAGCAGCGGAGGGAGTGCGAACGAGCAGTACTTC.

This clone was counted a single time. V is TRBV7-8 and J is TRBJ2-5, with D uncertain. The germline gives CDR1 SGHVS, CDR2 FQNEAQ. This CDR3 has 13 residues. Trimming left V 4 bases short and J 4 bases short, with 10 bases between. CDR3 region: CASSSGFRETQYF. The CDR3 DNA sequence: TGTGCCAGCAGCTCAGGATTTAGAGAGACCCAGTACTTC.

V gene TRBV6-4 combines with J gene TRBJ2-1; 9 bases fit TRBD1. This CDR3 is built from 15 residues. J gave up 3 bases and V 0 bases, and 0 bases lay outside the gene matches. Germline lookup yields CDR1 MRHNA and CDR2 SNTAGT. As DNA, the CDR3 is TGTGCCAGCAGTGACTCGACAGGGGGCTACAATGAGCAGTTCTTC. This sequence encodes CASSDSTGGYNEQFF.

The chain employs TRBV2 and TRBJ2-1; D gene unclear. Looked up from germline, CDR1 is SNHLY and CDR2 is FYNNEI. The V end lost 5 bases, the J end lost 0 bases, and 11 bases lay between the germline ends. The CDR3 length is 15 residues. CDR3 sequence reads: CASSLTRPSYNEQFF. As DNA, the CDR3 is TGTGCCAGCAGTCTTACTCGCCCCTCCTACAATGAGCAGTTCTTC. The variable domain in full, with the rest retrieved from reference TRBV2 and TRBJ2-1, is EPEVTQTPSHQVTQMGQEVILRCVPISNHLYFYWYRQILGQKVEFLVSFYNNEISEKSEIFDDQFSVERPDGSNFTLKIRSTKLEDSAMYFCASSLTRPSYNEQFFGPGTRLTVL.

A note on this clone: At the DNA level, this CDR3 is encoded by other sequences in the same sample as well. This chain uses TRBV6-5 with TRBJ2-1; unclear D gene. V gave up 0 bases and J gave up 3 bases, with 3 bases separating them. Germline CDR1 MNHEY, CDR2 SVGAGI. The CDR3 is made up of 13 amino acids. The CDR3 here is CASSYSSYNEQFF. The CDR3 DNA sequence: TGTGCCAGCAGTTACTCTAGCTACAATGAGCAGTTCTTC.

The rearrangement links TRBV5-6 to TRBJ2-5; perhaps TRBD1 as D (5 bases). V lost 2 bases and J lost 2, with 16 bases in between. CDR3 length: 16 residues. Germline loops: CDR1 SGHDT, CDR2 YYEEEE. CDR3 DNA sequence: TGTGCCAGCAGCTTCGTGAGTTCCAGGGCGCAAGAGACCCAGTACTTC. Residues: CASSFVSSRAQETQYF.

This chain joins TRBV18 and TRBJ1-6, with D perhaps TRBD1 (5 bases). The V end was cut by 5 bases, the J end by 9 bases, with 14 bases between. CDR1 and CDR2 (germline): KGHSH, LQKENI. The length of the CDR3 is 14 residues. Written as DNA, the CDR3 is TGTGCCAGCTCAATCGGGCAGGGTGGTTCACCCCTCCACTTT. It encodes CASSIGQGGSPLHF.

This chain links TRBV29-1 with TRBJ2-1; D may be TRBD1 (9 bases). V lost 6 bases and J lost 10, with 22 bases in between. Per germline, CDR1 SQVTM and CDR2 ANQGSEA. This CDR3 has 14 residues. CDR3 region: CSVGDRARLAEQFF. The CDR3 DNA reads as TGCAGCGTGGGGGACAGGGCCAGACTAGCGGAGCAGTTCTTC.